Listed here are 32 T cell receptor beta chains from one sample, sequenced in a study of control samples from healthy donors and cancer patients. Assay: immunoSEQ multiplex PCR; the TCRdb copy retains only in-frame clones and omits some. The repertoire has 22,000 or so clones, 85% to 90% of them found once; the top ten carry about 9%. The specimen was PBMCs. The receptors come from a woman in her sixties with head and neck cancer.

This clone was recorded a few times. The CDR3 DNA sequence: TGTGCCAGCTCACCACAGGGGCTCGGTCAGCCCCAGCATTTT. This sequence encodes CASSPQGLGQPQHF. The chain is built from TRBV18 and TRBJ1-5, with D tentatively TRBD1 (5 bases). The CDR3 totals 14 residues. Germline V CDR1 and CDR2: KGHSH, LQKENI. V lost 1 base and J 6 bases, leaving 10 bases between the germline ends.

J is TRBJ2-1 and V is TRBV30; the D gene is possibly TRBD2 (11 bases). V lost 3 bases and J 9 bases, leaving 30 bases between the germline ends. The CDR3 is made up of 18 amino acids. In germline, CDR1 is GTSNPN, CDR2 SVGIG (reference sequence). For the CDR3, the DNA is TGTGCCTGGAGGGGGGACAGGGGTATCGGGCTAGCGGGAGGTGAGCAGTTCTTC. Translation: CAWRGDRGIGLAGGEQFF. Based on the CDR3 plus reference TRBV30 and TRBJ2-1, the full variable domain is SQTIHQWPATLVQPVGSPLSLECTVEGTSNPNLYWYRQAAGRGLQLLFYSVGIGQISSEVPQNLSASRPQDRQFILSSKKLLLSDSGFYLCAWRGDRGIGLAGGEQFFGPGTRLTVL.

The chain uses TRBV7-9 and TRBJ2-1; D possibly corresponds to TRBD1 (5 bases). This CDR3 has 15 amino acids. CDR1 SEHNR and CDR2 FQNEAQ come from the germline V gene (reference sequence). The germline V and J ends were trimmed by 1 base and 7 bases, with 14 bases remaining between them. CDR3 nucleotide sequence: TGTGCCAGCAGCTTAGGATCCCTAAAGGGGAATGAGCAGTTCTTC. Residues: CASSLGSLKGNEQFF.

The V call is TRBV5-1, the J call TRBJ2-1; 13 bases fit TRBD2. The V gene end was trimmed by 3 bases and the J gene end by 1 base; junction bases not matched to a gene: 7. This CDR3 has 18 amino acids. CDR1 is SGHRS, CDR2 YFSETQ, per germline. CDR3 coding DNA: TGCGCCAGCAGCTGGACTAGCGGGAGCCCAAGGTCCTACAATGAGCAGTTCTTC. This codes for CASSWTSGSPRSYNEQFF.

The chain is built from TRBV6-5 and TRBJ1-6; D is uncertain. Germline lookup yields CDR1 MNHEY and CDR2 SVGAGI. The V gene lost 8 bases and the J gene lost 5 bases, with 16 bases spanning the gap. CDR3 length: 15 residues. CDR3: CASSPQLTNNSPLHF. CDR3 in DNA: TGTGCCAGCTCCCCGCAGCTGACCAATAATTCACCCCTCCACTTT.

The V and J genes are TRBV6-4 and TRBJ1-5; TRBD1 is a possible D gene (5 bases). Germline V lookup: CDR1 MRHNA, CDR2 SNTAGT. The CDR3 spans 16 residues. Trimming stripped 2 bases from V and 2 bases from J, with 13 bases between. Written as DNA, the CDR3 is TGTGCCAGCAGTGACGCCCGGGACGGACGCAATCAGCCCCAGCATTTT. As protein: CASSDARDGRNQPQHF.

This clone is categorized as large. This chain connects TRBV19 to TRBJ2-1; D is uncertain. The ends were cut back, 5 bases at V and 5 bases at J, with 16 bases in the middle. The CDR3 sequence is 15 residues long. Germline loops: CDR1 LNHDA, CDR2 SQIVND (reference sequence). The CDR3 DNA sequence: TGTGCCAGTAGTGTCGGGCAGCTAGAGCACAATGAGCAGTTCTTC. It codes for CASSVGQLEHNEQFF.

The chain couples TRBV5-4 to TRBJ2-1; 7 bases are shared with TRBD2. Looked up from germline, CDR1 is SGHNT and CDR2 is YYREEE (reference sequence). J gave up 5 bases and V 0 bases, and 5 bases lay outside the gene matches. The CDR3 runs to 15 residues. The CDR3: CASSLEPSGNNEQFF. CDR3 DNA sequence: TGTGCCAGCAGCTTGGAACCTAGCGGTAACAATGAGCAGTTCTTC.

The chain has TRBV6-1 and TRBJ1-1, with D hard to call. The V and J ends lost 2 bases and 3 bases respectively, with 1 base between them. The germline V gene encodes CDR1 MNHNS and CDR2 SASEGT. This CDR3 is 11 amino acids long. CDR3 bases: TGTGCCAGCAGTGAATACACTGAAGCTTTCTTT. As protein: CASSEYTEAFF.

V usage is TRBV18 and J usage is TRBJ2-7; D is possibly TRBD1 (5 bases). CDR3 length: 13 amino acids. In germline, CDR1 is KGHSH, CDR2 LQKENI. V lost 1 base and J 5 bases, leaving 9 bases between the germline ends. The CDR3 DNA reads as TGTGCCAGCTCACCACAACAGGATAACGAGCAGTACTTC. Translating it yields CASSPQQDNEQYF. Full variable domain (rest looked up from reference TRBV18 and TRBJ2-7): NAGVMQNPRHLVRRRGQEARLRCSPMKGHSHVYWYRQLPEEGLKFMVYLQKENIIDESGMPKERFSAEFPKEGPSILRIQQVVRGDSAAYFCASSPQQDNEQYFGPGTRLTVT.

The genes are TRBV14 and TRBJ2-7; a weak D match, TRBD2 (6 bases). V was trimmed by 4 bases and J by 5 bases, leaving 12 bases between them. This CDR3 region has 13 residues. Germline V lookup: CDR1 SGHDN, CDR2 FVKESK. CDR3 in DNA: TGTGCCAGCAGCCTTTATGGGACTGACGAGCAGTACTTC. As protein: CASSLYGTDEQYF.

The rearrangement links TRBV7-9 to TRBJ1-1, with TRBD1 as a possible D gene (5 bases). The CDR3 consists of 13 residues. The V end was cut by 2 bases, the J end by 11 bases, with 15 bases between. The germline CDR1 and CDR2 sequences are SEHNR and FQNEAQ (reference sequence). The CDR3: CASSLSGPRTAFF. The DNA of the CDR3 is TGTGCCAGCAGCTTATCGGGACCTAGAACGGCTTTCTTT.

The rearrangement links TRBV6-5 to TRBJ1-4; TRBD1 matches 7 bases. The J segment lost 5 bases and the V segment lost 6 bases, leaving 6 bases of the junction unmatched. This CDR3 region has 14 residues. CDR1 and CDR2 from the germline V gene are MNHEY and SVGAGI. CDR3 DNA: TGTGCCAGCAGGGGGACAGCATTCAATGAAAAACTGTTTTTT. It specifies CASRGTAFNEKLFF.

This clone was counted a few times. The chain uses TRBV24-1 and TRBJ1-5; D is undetermined. V dropped 3 bases and J dropped 3 bases, with 5 bases sitting between them. From germline, CDR1 is KGHDR and CDR2 SFDVKD. The CDR3 is made up of 13 amino acids. CDR3 amino acids: CATSDRANQPQHF. The DNA for the CDR3 is TGTGCCACCAGTGATAGGGCCAATCAGCCCCAGCATTTT.

The chain joins TRBV7-2 to TRBJ1-1, with unresolved D. Per germline, CDR1 SGHTA and CDR2 FQGNSA. Trimming shortened V by 3 bases and J by 12 bases, and 17 bases separated the two germline ends. This CDR3 has 13 residues. This chain's CDR3 is CASSFTVAPQPFF. CDR3 in DNA: TGTGCCAGCAGCTTTACAGTTGCCCCCCAACCTTTCTTT.

The chain has TRBV18 and TRBJ1-1; 11 bases match TRBD1. Looked up from germline, CDR1 is KGHSH and CDR2 is LQKENI. This CDR3 has 17 residues. V trimming: 3 bases; J trimming: 7 bases; junction bases outside the gene matches: 13. CDR3 in amino acids: CASSPDRGRRENGEAFF. The CDR3, as DNA: TGTGCCAGCTCACCGGACAGGGGGCGGAGGGAAAACGGTGAAGCTTTCTTT.

This clone came up once. The chain is built from TRBV27 and TRBJ2-5; TRBD1 matches 8 bases. This CDR3 region has 14 residues. Germline V gene lookup returns CDR1 MNHEY and CDR2 SMNVEV (reference sequence). The V segment lost 8 bases and the J segment 5 bases; nucleotides outside the gene matches: 10. CDR3 sequence (DNA): TGTGCCAGCGGGAGGACAGGGAAAAGGGAGACCCAGTACTTC. Translating gives CASGRTGKRETQYF.

The chain couples TRBV11-2 to TRBJ2-7, with TRBD2 matching over 12 bases. The CDR3 length is 15 residues. The germline V gene has CDR1 SGHAT and CDR2 FQNNGV. With V trimmed by 5 bases and J by 7 bases, 9 bases remained unmatched. The chain's CDR3 is CASSLFPGLAGEQYF. DNA for the CDR3: TGTGCCAGCAGCCTTTTCCCGGGACTAGCGGGTGAGCAGTACTTC.

The chain has TRBV14 and TRBJ2-7, with 10 bases matching TRBD1. The trim removed 4 bases at V and 2 bases at J, leaving 14 bases unmatched. Germline CDR1 is SGHDN and CDR2 is FVKESK. This CDR3 has 18 residues. Here the CDR3 DNA reads TGTGCCAGCAGCCCTCGGCGCCGGGACAGGGGTATCACCTACGAGCAGTACTTC. The encoded protein is CASSPRRRDRGITYEQYF.

V and J are TRBV5-1 and TRBJ1-2, with 7 bases lining up with TRBD1. Germline lookup yields CDR1 SGHRS and CDR2 YFSETQ. V lost 1 base, J lost 7 bases, and 7 bases stayed unmatched. The CDR3 has 14 amino acids. Written as DNA, the CDR3 is TGCGCCAGCAGCTTGATCGAGGGGGCAGGTGGCTACACCTTC. Translation gives CASSLIEGAGGYTF.

The chain joins TRBV5-1 to TRBJ2-7, with 10 bases that match TRBD1. Germline loops: CDR1 SGHRS, CDR2 YFSETQ. CDR3 length: 15 amino acids. Trimming removed 5 bases from V and 3 bases from J; junction bases left unmatched: 8. This CDR3 reads CASSWAGTGDYEQYF. CDR3 in DNA: TGCGCCAGCAGTTGGGCCGGGACAGGGGACTACGAGCAGTACTTC.

The chain joins TRBV14 to TRBJ1-1; D remains unclear. Trimming shortened V by 4 bases and J by 1 base, and 10 bases separated the two germline ends. The CDR3 runs to 14 residues. Germline lookup yields CDR1 SGHDN and CDR2 FVKESK. The CDR3 DNA reads TGTGCCAGCAGCCGTGGGCCCCAGAACACTGAAGCTTTCTTT. Translating it yields CASSRGPQNTEAFF.

CDR3 protein: CASSFASYNEQFF. As DNA, the CDR3 is TGTGCCAGCAGCTTCGCCTCCTACAATGAGCAGTTCTTC. This chain links TRBV11-2 with TRBJ2-1; no clear D. The germline V and J ends were trimmed by 3 bases and 0 bases, with 3 bases remaining between them. This CDR3 is built from 13 residues. The germline V gene encodes CDR1 SGHAT and CDR2 FQNNGV. The full variable domain, its missing parts supplied by reference TRBV11-2 and TRBJ2-1, is EAGVAQSPRYKIIEKRQSVAFWCNPISGHATLYWYQQILGQGPKLLIQFQNNGVVDDSQLPKDRFSAERLKGVDSTLKIQPAKLEDSAVYLCASSFASYNEQFFGPGTRLTVL.

The chain is built from TRBV19 and TRBJ1-4; D call uncertain. The ends were cut back, 9 bases at V and 0 bases at J, with 11 bases in the middle. Per germline, CDR1 LNHDA and CDR2 SQIVND (reference sequence). This CDR3 is built from 14 residues. The chain's CDR3 is CASALGTTNEKLFF. CDR3 DNA: TGTGCCAGCGCTCTCGGGACAACTAATGAAAAACTGTTTTTT.

The chain employs TRBV5-1 and TRBJ2-7, with TRBD2 as a possible D gene (5 bases). The germline CDR1 and CDR2 sequences are SGHRS and YFSETQ. This CDR3 has 14 amino acids. Trimming took off 4 bases at V and 0 bases at J, with 11 bases between the two ends. The CDR3 DNA is TGCGCCAGCAGCCTCGGACTTTCCTCCTACGAGCAGTACTTC. Translation: CASSLGLSSYEQYF.

The J gene is TRBJ2-1, the V gene TRBV4-2; D unclear. The V gene lost 0 bases and the J gene lost 2 bases, with 8 bases spanning the gap. The V gene's germline CDR1 is LGHNA and CDR2 YNFKEQ. This CDR3 is built from 15 residues. As DNA, the CDR3 is TGTGCCAGCAGCCAAGATCCCTTGACCTACAATGAGCAGTTCTTC. Amino acids: CASSQDPLTYNEQFF.

Only one count was recorded for this clone. The chain is built from TRBV11-2 and TRBJ1-1; D is perhaps TRBD1 (5 bases). The CDR3 runs to 14 residues. The germline CDR1 and CDR2 sequences are SGHAT and FQNNGV. The V end was cut by 7 bases, the J end by 5 bases, with 17 bases between. CDR3 sequence reads: CASNLGAGMTEAFF. CDR3 nucleotides: TGTGCCAGCAACCTCGGGGCCGGGATGACTGAAGCTTTCTTT.

V is TRBV30 and J is TRBJ1-1; 10 nucleotides line up with TRBD1. Germline trimming cut 3 bases from V and 5 bases from J; bases unmatched to any gene: 6. The germline V gene has CDR1 GTSNPN and CDR2 SVGIG (reference sequence). CDR3 length: 14 residues. CDR3 DNA: TGTGCCTGGAGAGGGGACAGGGGAGGGACTGAAGCTTTCTTT. Residues: CAWRGDRGGTEAFF.

The chain couples TRBV2 to TRBJ2-7; D is uncertain. CDR1 is SNHLY, CDR2 FYNNEI, per germline. The CDR3 length is 13 residues. Trimming took off 1 base at V and 0 bases at J, with 4 bases between the two ends. In DNA, the CDR3 is TGTGCCAGCAGTGAAGAGGTCTCCTACGAGCAGTACTTC. This translates into CASSEEVSYEQYF.

The chain has TRBV28 and TRBJ1-1; tentative D call: TRBD1 (5 bases). V lost 7 bases and J 5 bases, leaving 14 bases between the germline ends. This CDR3 spans 13 amino acids. Germline CDR1 MDHEN, CDR2 SYDVKM. This chain's CDR3 is CASNLSGLTEAFF. CDR3 in DNA: TGTGCCAGCAACCTTTCAGGGTTGACTGAAGCTTTCTTT.

The V gene is TRBV13, the J gene TRBJ1-1; 7 nucleotides align to TRBD1. Germline V gene lookup returns CDR1 PRHDT and CDR2 FYEKMQ (reference sequence). The CDR3 has 16 residues. J gave up 4 bases and V 5 bases, and 13 bases lay outside the gene matches. CDR3 bases: TGTGCCAGCAGCCCCGCCGGGACAGCTTGGCCCACTGAAGCTTTCTTT. Protein product: CASSPAGTAWPTEAFF.

J is TRBJ1-2 and V is TRBV7-9, with D possibly being TRBD1 (5 bases). Deletions cut 1 base from V and 6 bases from J, with 18 bases between. Germline CDR1 reads SEHNR; CDR2 reads FQNEAQ (reference sequence). The CDR3 totals 16 residues. CDR3 nucleotides: TGTGCCAGCAGCTTAGTTCCTTCACCGGGGCCTAATGGCTACACCTTC. Translated, it gives CASSLVPSPGPNGYTF.